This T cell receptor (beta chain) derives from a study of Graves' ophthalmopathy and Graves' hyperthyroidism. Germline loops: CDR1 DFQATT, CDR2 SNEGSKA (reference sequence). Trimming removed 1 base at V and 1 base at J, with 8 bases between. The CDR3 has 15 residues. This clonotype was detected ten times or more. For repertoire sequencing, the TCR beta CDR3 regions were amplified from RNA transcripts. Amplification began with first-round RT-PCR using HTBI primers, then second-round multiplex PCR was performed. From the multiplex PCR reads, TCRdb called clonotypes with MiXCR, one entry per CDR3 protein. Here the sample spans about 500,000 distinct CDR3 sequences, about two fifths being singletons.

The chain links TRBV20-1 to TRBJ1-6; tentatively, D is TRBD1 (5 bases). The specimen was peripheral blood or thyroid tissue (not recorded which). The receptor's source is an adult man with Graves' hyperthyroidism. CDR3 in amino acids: CSARVGGSYNSPLHF. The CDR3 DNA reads TGCAGTGCTAGAGTTGGGGGGTCCTATAATTCACCCCTCCACTTT.